Below, 16 T cell receptor beta chains from the same sample are listed, as sequenced in a study of T-cell reconstitution after alpha-beta-depleted transplantation in children. The authors prepared the TCRbeta library with unique molecular identifiers. TCRdb independently ran MiXCR on the PCR reads; one entry per CDR3 protein. The profile shows about 72,000 distinct CDR3 sequences, about 7% of them singletons. This sample comprised PBMCs from the stem cell graft donor, obtained from the stem cell graft. These receptors were collected from a human donor who donated a stem cell graft to a child with acute lymphoblastic leukemia.

The table lists this clonotype with a few counts. The chain recombines TRBV20-1 with TRBJ1-5; TRBD1 might be the D (5 bases). Looked up from germline, CDR1 is DFQATT and CDR2 is SNEGSKA (reference sequence). Trimming stripped 6 bases from V and 4 bases from J, with 16 bases between. The CDR3 contains 14 residues. The CDR3 here is CSADPGTGNQPQHF. CDR3 nucleotides: TGCAGTGCAGACCCGGGGACTGGGAATCAGCCCCAGCATTTT.

This clonotype was picked up a small number of times. The chain has TRBV5-1 and TRBJ2-5; possibly TRBD1 for D (6 bases). This CDR3 comprises 13 residues. V dropped 4 bases and J dropped 0 bases, with 7 bases sitting between them. From germline, CDR1 is SGHRS and CDR2 YFSETQ. The CDR3 DNA reads as TGCGCCAGCAGCGGGGACAACCAAGAGACCCAGTACTTC. It codes for CASSGDNQETQYF.

This clonotype has ten or more counts. The CDR3 nucleotides are TGCGCCAGCAGCCAAGTAGCGGGAGCGTACGAGCAGTACTTC. As protein: CASSQVAGAYEQYF. V usage is TRBV4-1 and J usage is TRBJ2-7; 9 positions agree with TRBD2. This CDR3 is 14 amino acids long. Trimming at V came to 1 base and at J to 4 bases, leaving 2 bases not matched to a gene. Per the germline V gene, CDR1 is MGHRA and CDR2 is YSYEKL.

This clonotype was observed many times. In DNA form, the CDR3 reads TGTGCCATCAGTGTAGACATACCCTTGTCGTGGAATGAGCAGTTCTTC. Translated, it gives CAISVDIPLSWNEQFF. This chain uses TRBV10-3 with TRBJ2-1; D is unresolved. The CDR3 consists of 16 residues. V was shortened by 4 bases and J by 7 bases, with 20 bases between the two germline ends. Germline V CDR1 and CDR2: ENHRY, SYGVKD.

Ten or more counts support this clonotype. The chain combines TRBV20-1 with TRBJ2-2, with a tentative D call TRBD2 (5 bases). The germline V and J ends were trimmed by 0 bases and 0 bases, with 14 bases remaining between them. CDR1 is DFQATT and CDR2 is SNEGSKA in the germline V gene (reference sequence). The CDR3 runs 17 residues. In DNA, the CDR3 is TGCAGTGCTAGAGAGGCAAAGAGGGCGGCGAACACCGGGGAGCTGTTTTTT. It specifies CSAREAKRAANTGELFF.

This clonotype was counted at least ten times. The V call is TRBV18, the J call TRBJ1-1; D is uncertain. The CDR3 spans 14 residues. The V gene's germline CDR1 is KGHSH and CDR2 LQKENI. Trimming cost V 6 bases and J 0 bases, with 11 bases left between them. The CDR3 nucleotides are TGTGCCAGCTCCCTGCTACGGGTGAACACTGAAGCTTTCTTT. It yields the protein CASSLLRVNTEAFF.

In this sample, this clonotype turned up many times. CDR3 in DNA: TGTGCCAGCAGCGTGACCCCTTTCAAAGAGCAGTTCTTC. This translates into CASSVTPFKEQFF. The chain employs TRBV7-2 and TRBJ2-1; no definite D call. Germline V lookup: CDR1 SGHTA, CDR2 FQGNSA. Trimming left V 5 bases short and J 10 bases short, with 15 bases between. This CDR3 comprises 13 residues.

The chain links TRBV10-3 to TRBJ2-1, with 9 bases identical to TRBD2. CDR3 length: 16 amino acids. The V gene's germline CDR1 is ENHRY and CDR2 SYGVKD. J lost 4 bases, V lost 7 bases, and 11 bases had no gene match. As DNA, the CDR3 is TGTGCCATCACGGAGGGGGCGGGGGGGCGATACAATGAGCAGTTCTTC. It is translated as CAITEGAGGRYNEQFF.

This clonotype was detected many times. The chain has TRBV20-1 and TRBJ2-3, with 8 bases fitting TRBD1. Germline CDR1 reads DFQATT; CDR2 reads SNEGSKA (reference sequence). V lost 5 bases, J lost 1 base, and 17 bases stayed unmatched. CDR3 size: 18 residues. The CDR3 is CSAETGTGSREGTDTQYF. Here the CDR3 DNA reads TGCAGTGCTGAAACCGGGACAGGCTCCCGAGAGGGCACAGATACGCAGTATTTT.

In nucleotides, the CDR3 is TGTGCCAGCAGTCCCCCGGACAGGCCCTACGAGCAGTACTTC. This sequence encodes CASSPPDRPYEQYF. The rearrangement uses TRBV28 and TRBJ2-7, with 7 positions matching TRBD1. Germline CDR1 MDHEN, CDR2 SYDVKM. V shed 5 bases and J 2 bases; nucleotides not matched to a gene: 6. CDR3 length: 14 amino acids.

This clonotype was detected many times. The chain couples TRBV7-6 to TRBJ2-2, with 7 bases lining up with TRBD2. The germline V gene has CDR1 SGHVS and CDR2 FNYEAQ. V dropped 8 bases and J dropped 2; count of bases not matched to a gene: 11. This CDR3 spans 16 amino acids. The CDR3 sequence: CASASSGRGNTGELFF. The CDR3 DNA follows: TGTGCCAGCGCTTCCTCGGGGAGGGGTAACACCGGGGAGCTGTTTTTT.

This clonotype was found a few times. The chain employs TRBV4-1 and TRBJ2-2, with unresolved D. The CDR3 is made up of 14 amino acids. Trimming pared 0 bases from V and 6 bases from J, leaving 8 bases between. Germline V gives CDR1 MGHRA, CDR2 YSYEKL. The CDR3 nucleotides read TGCGCCAGCAGCCAAGAGCATGGACCCGGGGAGCTGTTTTTT. Amino acid sequence: CASSQEHGPGELFF.

The chain has TRBV3-1 and TRBJ1-1; D remains ambiguous. V lost 0 bases and J lost 7, with 6 bases in between. Per germline, CDR1 LGHDT and CDR2 YNNKEL (reference sequence). The CDR3 loop spans 12 amino acids. The CDR3 loop reads CASSQDRYEAFF. For the CDR3, the DNA is TGTGCCAGCAGCCAAGACAGGTATGAAGCTTTCTTT.

The table lists this clonotype with many counts. This sequence joins TRBV12-3 or TRBV12-4 and TRBJ2-4; 9 bases line up with TRBD1. The CDR3 covers 17 residues. Trimming removed 6 bases from V and 0 bases from J; junction bases left unmatched: 9. CDR3 sequence (DNA): TGTGCCAGCAGGACCGGACAGGGGTTCGGAGCCAAAAACATTCAGTACTTC. Protein product: CASRTGQGFGAKNIQYF.

This clonotype was detected many times. The chain joins TRBV5-1 to TRBJ2-3, with D perhaps matching TRBD2 (5 bases). This CDR3 comprises 15 residues. Germline loops: CDR1 SGHRS, CDR2 YFSETQ. V was cut by 4 bases and J by 4 bases, with 16 bases left in between. The CDR3 DNA follows: TGCGCCAGCAGCCCGCTAGCCACCACGGCAGATACGCAGTATTTT. Its protein product is CASSPLATTADTQYF.

This clonotype was recorded a few times. This sequence joins TRBV6-1 and TRBJ2-1, with 8 bases lining up with TRBD2. The CDR3 extends over 15 amino acids. J lost 3 bases, V lost 4 bases, and 5 bases had no gene match. Germline V gives CDR1 MNHNS, CDR2 SASEGT. This CDR3 reads CASSVTSGHYNEQFF. CDR3 bases: TGTGCCAGCAGTGTAACTAGCGGCCACTACAATGAGCAGTTCTTC.